This T cell receptor beta chain is drawn from a study of shared clonotypes between healthy human individuals. Study at large: Ranging from 18 to 49 in age, donors were two women and a few men.

Every contributor of samples was a Caucasian grown-up residing in Nashville, Tennessee. Measured with immunoSEQ multiplex PCR; TCRdb has only the in-frame clones, and not every one. The data hold 95,000 to 120,000 clones, with approximately 70% observed a single time. CDR1 MDHEN and CDR2 SYDVKM come from the germline V gene. V dropped 4 bases and J dropped 0 bases, with 25 bases sitting between them. This CDR3 has 19 residues. Specimen: memory CD8+ T cells sorted from blood. Subset meaning: CD45RO+ cells pooled with CCR7-negative TemRA cells. The receptor's source is a woman aged 25 to 39 in good health. The V call is TRBV28, the J call TRBJ2-7; D may be TRBD1 (6 bases). CDR3 DNA: TGTGCCAGCAGTTCCGGACAGAATCTCTGGGGGCCCATCTCCTACGAGCAGTACTTC. It translates to CASSSGQNLWGPISYEQYF. The full variable domain, rest sourced from reference TRBV28 and TRBJ2-7, is DVKVTQSSRYLVKRTGEKVFLECVQDMDHENMFWYRQDPGLGLRLIYFSYDVKMKEKGDIPEGYSVSREKKERFSLILESASTNQTSMYLCASSSGQNLWGPISYEQYFGPGTRLTVT.